This record covers a single T cell receptor beta chain. What it binds is unknown. PCR primers comprised 60 Vbeta and 13 Jbeta primers. Method: immunoSEQ multiplex PCR; TCRdb's copy keeps in-frame clones and lacks some. The table shows 60,000 to 75,000 clones, with approximately 81% occurring only once. This record comes from a study of cytomegalovirus exposure and HLA in healthy donors. Looking at the study overall: Within an early data release were tens of millions of unique TCRs drawn from HLA-typed donors. Findings and limits, study-wide: In presence/absence analyses, roughly uniform sequencing depth across donors was assumed.

The CDR3 extends over 20 amino acids. Germline CDR1 reads MNHEY; CDR2 reads SMNVEV (reference sequence). The trim removed 3 bases at V and 0 bases at J, leaving 15 bases unmatched. Material for sequencing was PBMCs. This receptor was identified in a woman aged 25 to 39 in good health and CMV-seropositive. J is TRBJ1-5 and V is TRBV27, with TRBD1 identical over 9 bases. The CDR3 DNA reads TGTGCCAGCAGTTTCGACACCGGGACAGGGAAAACTAATAGCAATCAGCCCCAGCATTTT. This sequence encodes CASSFDTGTGKTNSNQPQHF.